These 24 T cell receptor beta chains share one sample of origin, sequenced in a study of early T cells in non-severe SARS-CoV-2 infection. TCRdb itself ran the 5' RACE reads through MiXCR, one entry per CDR3 protein. This sample has over 75,000 distinct CDR3 sequences, with roughly 13% found just once. The sample consisted of whole blood. Receptors originate from an adult who was a healthcare worker with PCR-confirmed SARS-CoV-2 infection or an uninfected control (not recorded which).

This clonotype occurred many times. The chain carries TRBV20-1 and TRBJ1-6; D remains ambiguous. The length of the CDR3 is 13 residues. The germline V gene encodes CDR1 DFQATT and CDR2 SNEGSKA (reference sequence). V lost 0 bases, J lost 8 bases, and 8 bases lay in between. The CDR3 bases are TGCAGTGCTAGAGAAGTAGTGGATTCACCCCTCCACTTT. It yields the protein CSAREVVDSPLHF.

The V and J genes are TRBV18 and TRBJ2-7; 7 bases agree with TRBD1. Germline V gene data show CDR1 as KGHSH and CDR2 as LQKENI. J gave up 2 bases and V 3 bases, and 4 bases lay outside the gene matches. The CDR3 is 14 amino acids. CDR3 loop: CASSPAGGTYEQYF. CDR3 nucleotide sequence: TGTGCCAGCTCACCGGCAGGGGGTACCTACGAGCAGTACTTC.

This clonotype was observed many times. The chain carries TRBV7-8 and TRBJ2-3, with D perhaps matching TRBD2 (6 bases). Deletions cut 6 bases from V and 5 bases from J, with 21 bases between. Germline lookup yields CDR1 SGHVS and CDR2 FQNEAQ. There are 16 residues in the CDR3. The CDR3 sequence: CASRYGAGSGGDTQYF. The CDR3 DNA follows: TGTGCCAGCAGATACGGGGCCGGGAGTGGAGGAGATACGCAGTATTTT.

This clonotype was found many times. The chain combines TRBV7-2 with TRBJ1-1; 7 bases are a match to TRBD1. The CDR3 loop spans 15 amino acids. Trimming at V came to 4 bases and at J to 1 base, leaving 6 bases not matched to a gene. CDR1 and CDR2 from the germline V gene are SGHTA and FQGNSA. For the CDR3, the DNA is TGTGCCAGCAGCTCGACAGGGACTCGGAACACTGAAGCTTTCTTT. Amino acid sequence: CASSSTGTRNTEAFF. Full variable domain (rest looked up from reference TRBV7-2 and TRBJ1-1): GAGVSQSPSNKVTEKGKDVELRCDPISGHTALYWYRQSLGQGLEFLIYFQGNSAPDKSGLPSDRFSAERTGGSVSTLTIQRTQQEDSAVYLCASSSTGTRNTEAFFGQGTRLTVV.

On this clonotype: A much bigger clone sits one base away, suggesting this may be a read error. The chain has TRBV13 and TRBJ2-5; 7 bases map to TRBD2. The CDR3 is made up of 13 amino acids. CDR1 and CDR2 (germline): PRHDT, FYEKMQ (reference sequence). The DNA of the CDR3 is TGTGCCAGCAGCTTCCGGGGGGAAGAGATCCAGTACTTC. Translated, it gives CASSFRGEEIQYF.

This rearrangement joins TRBV29-1 to TRBJ1-5, with TRBD1 matching 7 bases. V shed 7 bases, J shed 8 bases, and the junction held 11 bases outside the gene matches. CDR1 and CDR2 from the germline V gene are SQVTM and ANQGSEA. The CDR3 loop spans 13 amino acids. The CDR3 protein is CSARFDRVEPQHF. The CDR3 DNA reads as TGCAGCGCTCGATTTGACAGGGTCGAGCCCCAGCATTTT.

Ten or more counts support this clonotype. The rearrangement joins TRBV3-1 to TRBJ2-1, with 7 bases aligning to TRBD2. This CDR3 has 16 amino acids. V gave up 0 bases and J gave up 10 bases; unmatched junction bases: 12. Germline V gives CDR1 LGHDT, CDR2 YNNKEL (reference sequence). The CDR3 DNA is TGTGCCAGCAGCCAAGAGGGTTCTAGGTGGGGAGGGGAGCAGTTCTTC. The encoded protein is CASSQEGSRWGGEQFF.

There are many counts of this clonotype. J is TRBJ1-4 and V is TRBV28; 7 positions match TRBD1. In germline, CDR1 is MDHEN, CDR2 SYDVKM. The CDR3 contains 15 residues. V lost 6 bases, J lost 2 bases, and 6 bases stayed unmatched. The CDR3 DNA sequence: TGTGCCAGCAGACGAACAGGGGCTACTAATGAAAAACTGTTTTTT. This codes for CASRRTGATNEKLFF.

This clonotype was detected ten times or more. The chain links TRBV14 to TRBJ1-2, with D maybe TRBD1 (5 bases). CDR3 length equals 12 residues. The germline CDR1 and CDR2 sequences are SGHDN and FVKESK. Trimming removed 4 bases at V and 7 bases at J, with 10 bases between. The CDR3 protein is CASSPNRIGYTF. The CDR3 coding sequence is TGTGCCAGCAGCCCTAACAGGATTGGCTACACCTTC.

This sequence joins TRBV29-1 and TRBJ1-2, with D tentatively TRBD1 (5 bases). Trimming pared 5 bases from V and 8 bases from J, leaving 18 bases between. The CDR3 spans 13 residues. CDR1 and CDR2 from the germline V gene are SQVTM and ANQGSEA. This CDR3 is CSVSHTGQGGYTF. The CDR3 region has the DNA TGCAGCGTTTCTCATACAGGTCAGGGAGGCTACACCTTC.

There are many counts of this clonotype. The chain is built from TRBV5-1 and TRBJ1-4; D unresolved. Trimming stripped 0 bases from V and 5 bases from J, with 8 bases between. CDR1 and CDR2 (germline): SGHRS, YFSETQ. The CDR3 length is 14 residues. CDR3: CASSLGHRNEKLFF. The CDR3 nucleotides read TGCGCCAGCAGCTTGGGACACCGGAATGAAAAACTGTTTTTT.

With respect to this clonotype: A single base separates this from a much larger clone, so it may be a read error. This chain connects TRBV14 to TRBJ2-1, with D uncertain. Trimming cost V 7 bases and J 5 bases, with 18 bases left between them. The CDR3 runs to 15 residues. The germline CDR1 and CDR2 sequences are SGHDN and FVKESK. CDR3 loop: CASNRPQQPNNEQFF. CDR3 coding DNA: TGTGCCAGCAACCGTCCCCAACAGCCAAACAATGAGCAGTTCTTC.

This clonotype was picked up many times. This rearrangement joins TRBV7-9 to TRBJ2-1; a weak D match, TRBD1 (6 bases). Germline V CDR1 and CDR2: SEHNR, FQNEAQ (reference sequence). The CDR3 consists of 15 residues. V dropped 5 bases and J dropped 1 base, with 12 bases sitting between them. CDR3 amino acids: CASSPPDSSYNEQFF. The DNA for the CDR3 is TGTGCCAGCAGCCCGCCGGACAGTTCCTACAATGAGCAGTTCTTC.

This clonotype was recorded a few times. V and J are TRBV13 and TRBJ2-1, with 7 bases identical to TRBD1. With 5 bases clipped from V and 3 bases from J, the junction kept 4 bases outside the gene matches. Looked up from germline, CDR1 is PRHDT and CDR2 is FYEKMQ (reference sequence). The CDR3 contains 14 residues. The CDR3: CASSGQDNYNEQFF. CDR3 DNA: TGTGCCAGCAGCGGACAGGATAACTACAATGAGCAGTTCTTC.

V and J are TRBV28 and TRBJ1-1; 9 bases line up with TRBD1. Germline values: CDR1 MDHEN, CDR2 SYDVKM. Trimming at V came to 3 bases and at J to 0 bases, leaving 5 bases not matched to a gene. The CDR3 is 16 residues long. This CDR3 reads CASSFGTGTVNTEAFF. CDR3 coding DNA: TGTGCCAGCAGTTTCGGGACAGGGACGGTGAACACTGAAGCTTTCTTT.

This clonotype was seen more than once but under ten times. The rearrangement uses TRBV7-9 and TRBJ2-2; D possibly matches TRBD1 or TRBD2 (6 bases each). Deletions cut 6 bases from V and 5 bases from J, with 16 bases between. This CDR3 comprises 15 residues. Germline V lookup: CDR1 SEHNR, CDR2 FQNEAQ (reference sequence). In nucleotides, the CDR3 is TGTGCCAGCAGTAAGGGGGGCACTCCAACCGGGGAGCTGTTTTTT. It is translated as CASSKGGTPTGELFF.

This chain joins TRBV3-1 and TRBJ2-7; 7 bases are shared with TRBD1. Trimming at V came to 4 bases and at J to 11 bases, leaving 14 bases not matched to a gene. The CDR3 contains 14 residues. CDR1 and CDR2 (germline): LGHDT, YNNKEL (reference sequence). The CDR3 nucleotides are TGTGCCAGCAGCCCGTCCCAAGGGGGCGGCAACAAGTACTTC. Protein: CASSPSQGGGNKYF.

This clonotype was detected ten times or more. CDR3 amino acids: CASSSDHRYEQYF. The CDR3 region has the DNA TGTGCCAGCAGCTCGGACCACCGCTACGAGCAGTACTTC. This chain joins TRBV7-3 and TRBJ2-7; D call uncertain. Trimming left V 4 bases short and J 3 bases short, with 10 bases between. Germline V lookup: CDR1 SGHTA, CDR2 FQGTGA. The CDR3 consists of 13 residues.

This clonotype was seen only a few times. This chain links TRBV12-3 or TRBV12-4 with TRBJ2-7; D is unresolved. V was shortened by 0 bases and J by 3 bases, with 9 bases between the two germline ends. The CDR3 extends over 14 amino acids. The CDR3: CASSLAPNGYEQYF. For the CDR3, the DNA is TGTGCCAGCAGTTTAGCACCGAACGGCTACGAGCAGTACTTC.

This clonotype was detected ten times or more. The rearrangement links TRBV7-9 to TRBJ2-2, with D unclear. V dropped 1 base and J dropped 0 bases, with 6 bases sitting between them. The V gene's germline CDR1 is SEHNR and CDR2 FQNEAQ (reference sequence). This CDR3 region has 15 residues. The CDR3 DNA sequence: TGTGCCAGCAGCTTAGAACGGGCGAACACCGGGGAGCTGTTTTTT. Amino acid sequence: CASSLERANTGELFF.

This clonotype was found many times. The chain couples TRBV11-2 to TRBJ2-6; 9 bases are a match to TRBD1. This CDR3 is 16 amino acids long. V shed 5 bases and J 4 bases; nucleotides not matched to a gene: 6. Germline loops: CDR1 SGHAT, CDR2 FQNNGV. In DNA form, the CDR3 reads TGTGCCAGCAGCAAGGGGACAGGGCTAGGGGCCAACGTCCTGACTTTC. Its protein product is CASSKGTGLGANVLTF.

This clonotype was counted at least ten times. This chain connects TRBV11-2 to TRBJ1-5, with 9 positions matching TRBD1. Germline V CDR1 and CDR2: SGHAT, FQNNGV. CDR3 length: 16 residues. The V and J ends lost 5 bases and 5 bases, in that order; junction bases with no gene match: 10. CDR3 amino acids: CASSRSSGTGHQPQHF. DNA for the CDR3: TGTGCCAGCAGCCGAAGCAGCGGGACAGGGCATCAGCCCCAGCATTTT.

This clonotype was recorded many times. V and J are TRBV6-2 or TRBV6-3 and TRBJ2-3; D assignment may be TRBD1 or TRBD2 (5 bases each). The CDR3 extends over 15 amino acids. With 6 bases removed from V and 1 base from J, the gap between germline ends came to 14 bases. Germline V gene data show CDR1 as MNHEY and CDR2 as SVGEGT. This chain's CDR3 is CASRPGTGRTDTQYF. CDR3 DNA sequence: TGTGCCAGCAGGCCGGGGACGGGCCGCACAGATACGCAGTATTTT.

This clonotype was seen a handful of times. J is TRBJ1-5 and V is TRBV20-1; 7 bases are shared with TRBD1. J gave up 4 bases and V 4 bases, and 10 bases lay outside the gene matches. Germline CDR1 reads DFQATT; CDR2 reads SNEGSKA (reference sequence). This CDR3 is 15 amino acids long. CDR3 sequence: CSATVRDSPNQPQHF. In DNA, the CDR3 is TGCAGTGCTACAGTCCGGGACAGCCCAAATCAGCCCCAGCATTTT.